The TCR beta chain described here comes from a study of blood T cell repertoires in COVID-19. Germline lookup yields CDR1 SQVTM and CDR2 ANQGSEA. The CDR3 consists of 13 residues. Trimming took 3 bases from V and 4 from J, leaving 12 bases between them. Recruited during active infection, patients (from Seattle) were subsequently followed longitudinally. Clones were read by immunoSEQ multiplex PCR, and TCRdb kept only the in-frame ones, dropping some. The table lists about 200,000 clones, 70% to 80% of them singletons, with almost 6% in the top ten. The sequencing sample was made of peripheral blood. This TCR was recovered from a woman between 40 and 50 years old with COVID-19, enrolled during active disease. The V call is TRBV29-1, the J call TRBJ1-1; D is undetermined. In DNA form, the CDR3 reads TGCAGCGTTGAGAGAGAACGGGGCACTGAAGCTTTCTTT. Encoded protein: CSVERERGTEAFF.